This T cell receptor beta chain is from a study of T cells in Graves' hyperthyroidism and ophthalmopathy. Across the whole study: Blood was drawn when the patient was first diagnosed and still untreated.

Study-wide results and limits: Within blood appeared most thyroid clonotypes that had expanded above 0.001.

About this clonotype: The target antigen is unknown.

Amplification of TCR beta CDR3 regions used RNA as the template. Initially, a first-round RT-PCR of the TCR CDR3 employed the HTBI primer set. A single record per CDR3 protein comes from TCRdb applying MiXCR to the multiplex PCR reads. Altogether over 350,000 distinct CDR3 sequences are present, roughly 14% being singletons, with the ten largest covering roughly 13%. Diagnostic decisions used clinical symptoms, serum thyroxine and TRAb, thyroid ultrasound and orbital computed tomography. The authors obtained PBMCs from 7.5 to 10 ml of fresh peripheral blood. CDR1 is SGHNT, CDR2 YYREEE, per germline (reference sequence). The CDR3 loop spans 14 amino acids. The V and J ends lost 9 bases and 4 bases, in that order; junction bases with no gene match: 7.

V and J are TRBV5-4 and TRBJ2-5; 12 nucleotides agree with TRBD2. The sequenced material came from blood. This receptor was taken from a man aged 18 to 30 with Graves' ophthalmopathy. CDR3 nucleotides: TGTGCCACCAGACTAGCGGGAGTAGGAGAGACCCAGTACTTC. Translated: CATRLAGVGETQYF.